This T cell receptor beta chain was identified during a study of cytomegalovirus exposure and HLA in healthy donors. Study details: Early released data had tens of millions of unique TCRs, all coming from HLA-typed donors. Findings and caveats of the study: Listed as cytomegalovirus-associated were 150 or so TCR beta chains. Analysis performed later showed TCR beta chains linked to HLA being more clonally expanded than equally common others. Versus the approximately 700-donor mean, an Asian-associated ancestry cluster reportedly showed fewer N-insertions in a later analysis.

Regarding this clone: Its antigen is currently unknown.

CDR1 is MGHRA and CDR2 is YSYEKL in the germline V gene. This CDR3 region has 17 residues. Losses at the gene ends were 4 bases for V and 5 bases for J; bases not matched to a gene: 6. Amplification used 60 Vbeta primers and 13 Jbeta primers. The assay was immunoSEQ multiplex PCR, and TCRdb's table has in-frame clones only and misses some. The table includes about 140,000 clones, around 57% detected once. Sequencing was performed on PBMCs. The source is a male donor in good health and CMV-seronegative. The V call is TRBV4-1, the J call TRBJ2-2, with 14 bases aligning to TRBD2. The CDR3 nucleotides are TGCGCCAGCAGCCCGACTAGCGGGGGGGCGAGGACCGGGGAGCTGTTTTTT. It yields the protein CASSPTSGGARTGELFF.